This T cell receptor beta chain was captured by sequencing in a study of cytomegalovirus exposure and HLA in healthy donors. This clone was seen only once. Its target is unknown. Overall study results and limits: A few of the chains that were CMV-associated were confirmed in vitro to be specific for CMV antigens.

The protocol was immunoSEQ multiplex PCR, while the TCRdb copy is restricted to in-frame clones and leaves out a portion. The sample consists of approximately 160,000 clones, about 82% of them appearing once. This CDR3 is 15 amino acids long. Per germline, CDR1 ENHRY and CDR2 SYGVKD. Between the trimmed V and J ends, which lost 2 bases and 5 bases, there was a span of 10 bases. Sample: PBMCs. The V gene is TRBV10-3, the J gene TRBJ1-6; possible D gene TRBD1, 5 bases. The source of this sequence is a man aged 30-40 years in good health and CMV-seropositive. The DNA of the CDR3 is TGTGCCATCAGTGAGAACAGGAACAATAATTCACCCCTCCACTTT. As protein: CAISENRNNNSPLHF.